These T cell receptor beta chains were read from a single sample in a study of cytomegalovirus exposure and HLA in healthy donors. Sequencing used immunoSEQ multiplex PCR; TCRdb keeps in-frame clones, though not all of them. This sample has approximately 110,000 clones, with 73% found just once. Sequencing was performed on PBMCs. The receptors derive from a man in his 60s in good health and CMV-seropositive. Each CDR3 is given with its conserved first and last residue. D genes are given only for firm matches. Expanded clones get a size class; other rows say once, few or many, or leave the size out.

CDR3nt	CDR3aa	d_gene	abundance	v_gene	j_gene
TGTGCCAGCAGTGGGGCACTCCAAGAGACCCAGTACTTC	CASSGALQETQYF	.	.	TRBV6-6	TRBJ2-5
TGTGCCAGCAGTGAACCACTAGCGGGGGGGCTCTCGGAGACCCAGTACTTC	CASSEPLAGGLSETQYF	TRBD2	.	TRBV2	TRBJ2-5
TGTGCCAGCAGCTCTGGGTTGGGGAGCTCTGGGGCCAACGTCCTGACTTTC	CASSSGLGSSGANVLTF	.	.	TRBV7-3	TRBJ2-6
TGTGCCAGCAGCTTACCCGCCGGCTCCTACGAGCAGTACTTC	CASSLPAGSYEQYF	.	.	TRBV7-8	TRBJ2-7
TGTGCCAGCAGCGAGGGTGGGGGGGAGGTCAATGAGCAGTTCTTC	CASSEGGGEVNEQFF	TRBD2	.	TRBV2	TRBJ2-1
TGTGCCAGCAGTGTTAGCGGGGGAGGATTCAAAAACATTCAGTACTTC	CASSVSGGGFKNIQYF	TRBD2	.	TRBV6-1	TRBJ2-4
TGTGCCAGCAGCCCCTTGGGGCTTGAAGCTTTCTTT	CASSPLGLEAFF	.	.	TRBV28	TRBJ1-1
TGTGCCAGCAGCCCGGCTCACGGAGGAGGCTACACCTTC	CASSPAHGGGYTF	.	.	TRBV7-9	TRBJ1-2
TGTGCCAGCAGCCCGACCCGCGCTAGCTCTGGAAACACCATATATTTT	CASSPTRASSGNTIYF	.	few	TRBV9	TRBJ1-3
TGCGCCAGCGAGGACTACGAGCAGTACTTC	CASEDYEQYF	.	few	TRBV10-3	TRBJ2-7
TGCGCCAGCAGCTCTAGCAGCTACGAGCAGTACTTC	CASSSSSYEQYF	.	.	TRBV5-1	TRBJ2-7
TGTGCCAGCAGTTTGACAGGGGTTAACTATGGCTACACCTTC	CASSLTGVNYGYTF	TRBD1	few	TRBV28	TRBJ1-2
TGTGCCAGCTCACTGACGACAGGGGACAATCAGCCCCAGCATTTT	CASSLTTGDNQPQHF	TRBD1	.	TRBV18	TRBJ1-5
TGTGCCAGTAGCCTGGGGGGGACCCACCTTACTCGAGCTTTCTTT	CASSLGGTHLTRAFF	.	.	TRBV19	TRBJ1-1
TGCGCCAGCAGCTTGGACCCGAGCTCTGGAAACACCATATATTTT	CASSLDPSSGNTIYF	.	.	TRBV5-1	TRBJ1-3
TGCGCCAGCAGACTGACAGGGGGCCAGAATTCACCCCTCCACTTT	CASRLTGGQNSPLHF	TRBD1	.	TRBV4-1	TRBJ1-6
TGTGCTAGTGCCGCTGGACTAGCGGGGGGAAGCTCCTACAATGAGCAGTTCTTC	CASAAGLAGGSSYNEQFF	TRBD2	.	TRBV12-5	TRBJ2-1
TGTGCCAGCAGTCCTAGGACAGGGAGCTACGAGCAGTACTTC	CASSPRTGSYEQYF	TRBD1	.	TRBV6-6	TRBJ2-7
TGTGCCAGCAGCCGGTTAGCGGACAGGGGACAGCCCCAGCATTTT	CASSRLADRGQPQHF	TRBD1	once	TRBV4-2	TRBJ1-5
TGTGCCAGTAGTATAGAAGGGGGCTTTGTCGGGTACGAGCAGTACTTC	CASSIEGGFVGYEQYF	TRBD1	.	TRBV19	TRBJ2-7
TGTGCCAGCAGTGCGTACTCTGGGGCCAACGTCCTGACTTTC	CASSAYSGANVLTF	.	.	TRBV27	TRBJ2-6
TGTGCCAGCAGTTGGGGGGGTCAGAATCAGCCCCAGCATTTT	CASSWGGQNQPQHF	.	.	TRBV5-4	TRBJ1-5